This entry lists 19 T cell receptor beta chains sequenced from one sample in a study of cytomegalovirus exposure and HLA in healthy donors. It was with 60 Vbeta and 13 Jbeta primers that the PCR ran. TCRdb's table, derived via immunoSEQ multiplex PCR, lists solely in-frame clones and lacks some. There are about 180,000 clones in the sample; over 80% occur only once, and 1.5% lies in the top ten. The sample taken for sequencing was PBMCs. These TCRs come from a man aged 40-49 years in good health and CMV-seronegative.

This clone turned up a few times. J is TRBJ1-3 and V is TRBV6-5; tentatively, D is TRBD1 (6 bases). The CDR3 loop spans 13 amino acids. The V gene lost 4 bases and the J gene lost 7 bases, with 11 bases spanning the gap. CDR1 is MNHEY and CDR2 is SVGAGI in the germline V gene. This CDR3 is CASSLRDTNTIYF. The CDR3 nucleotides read TGTGCCAGCAGTTTGAGGGACACTAACACCATATATTTT.

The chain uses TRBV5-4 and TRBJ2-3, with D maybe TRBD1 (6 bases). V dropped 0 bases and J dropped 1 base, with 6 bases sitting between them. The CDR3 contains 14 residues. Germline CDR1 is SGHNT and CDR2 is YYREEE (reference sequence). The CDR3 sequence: CASSLDRGTDTQYF. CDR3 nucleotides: TGTGCCAGCAGCTTGGACAGGGGCACAGATACGCAGTATTTT.

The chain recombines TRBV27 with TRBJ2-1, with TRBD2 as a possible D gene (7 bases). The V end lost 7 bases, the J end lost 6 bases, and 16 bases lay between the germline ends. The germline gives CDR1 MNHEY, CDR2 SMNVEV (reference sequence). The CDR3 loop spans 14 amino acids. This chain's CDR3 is CASTLGRGGNEQFF. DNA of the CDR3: TGTGCCAGCACCTTGGGGAGGGGGGGCAATGAGCAGTTCTTC.

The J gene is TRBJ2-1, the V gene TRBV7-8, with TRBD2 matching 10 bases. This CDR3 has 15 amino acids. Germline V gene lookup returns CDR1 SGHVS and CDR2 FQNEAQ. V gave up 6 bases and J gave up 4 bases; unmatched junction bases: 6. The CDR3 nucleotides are TGTGCCAGCAGAACCGGACTAGCGGTATACAATGAGCAGTTCTTC. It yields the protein CASRTGLAVYNEQFF.

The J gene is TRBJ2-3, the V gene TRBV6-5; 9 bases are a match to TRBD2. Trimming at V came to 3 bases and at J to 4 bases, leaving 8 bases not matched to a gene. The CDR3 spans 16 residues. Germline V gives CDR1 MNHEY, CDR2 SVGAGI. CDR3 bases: TGTGCCAGCAGTTATTCCCCGGGACTAGCCTCAGATACGCAGTATTTT. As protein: CASSYSPGLASDTQYF.

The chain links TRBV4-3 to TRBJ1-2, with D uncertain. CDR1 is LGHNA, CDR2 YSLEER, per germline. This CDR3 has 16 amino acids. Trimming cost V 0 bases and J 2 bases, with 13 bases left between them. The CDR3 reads CASSQDEGRGNYGYTF. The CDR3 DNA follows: TGCGCCAGCAGCCAAGATGAAGGCAGAGGGAACTATGGCTACACCTTC.

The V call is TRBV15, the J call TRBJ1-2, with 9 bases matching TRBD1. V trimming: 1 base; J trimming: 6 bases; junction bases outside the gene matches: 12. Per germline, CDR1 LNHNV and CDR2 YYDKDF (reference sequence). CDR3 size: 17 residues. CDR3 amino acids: CATSRGGTGKMKDGYTF. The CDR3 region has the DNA TGTGCCACCAGCAGAGGAGGGACAGGGAAAATGAAAGATGGCTACACCTTC. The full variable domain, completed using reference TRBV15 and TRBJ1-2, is DAMVIQNPRYQVTQFGKPVTLSCSQTLNHNVMYWYQQKSSQAPKLLFHYYDKDFNNEADTPDNFQSRRPNTSFCFLDIRSPGLGDTAMYLCATSRGGTGKMKDGYTFGSGTRLTVV.

In DNA, the CDR3 is TGTGCCAGCAGCCCGTGGACAGGGGCTGAGAGCAATCAGCCCCAGCATTTT. It translates to CASSPWTGAESNQPQHF. The chain couples TRBV5-5 to TRBJ1-5; 9 positions agree with TRBD1. V lost 4 bases, J lost 1 base, and 9 bases stayed unmatched. The V gene's germline CDR1 is SGHKS and CDR2 YYEKEE (reference sequence). This CDR3 contains 17 residues.

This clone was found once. The CDR3 region is CASSLGRGGQETQYF. The CDR3 DNA reads as TGTGCCAGCAGCTTAGGACGCGGGGGCCAAGAGACCCAGTACTTC. The chain links TRBV7-9 to TRBJ2-5, with 7 positions matching TRBD2. The germline gives CDR1 SEHNR, CDR2 FQNEAQ (reference sequence). V lost 1 base and J lost 1; bases outside the gene matches: 3. There are 15 residues in the CDR3.

CDR3 protein: CASSFGGELFF. CDR3 sequence (DNA): TGTGCCAGCAGTTTCGGCGGGGAGCTGTTTTTT. The V gene is TRBV28, the J gene TRBJ2-2; D is undetermined. There are 11 residues in the CDR3. Trimming shortened V by 3 bases and J by 7 bases, and 3 bases separated the two germline ends. Germline CDR1 is MDHEN and CDR2 is SYDVKM.

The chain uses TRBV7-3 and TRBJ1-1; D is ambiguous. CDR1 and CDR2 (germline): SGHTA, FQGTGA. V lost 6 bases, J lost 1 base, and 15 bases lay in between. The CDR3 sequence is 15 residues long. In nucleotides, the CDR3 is TGTGCCAGCAGGAAAATGGGAGGACGGAACACTGAAGCTTTCTTT. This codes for CASRKMGGRNTEAFF.

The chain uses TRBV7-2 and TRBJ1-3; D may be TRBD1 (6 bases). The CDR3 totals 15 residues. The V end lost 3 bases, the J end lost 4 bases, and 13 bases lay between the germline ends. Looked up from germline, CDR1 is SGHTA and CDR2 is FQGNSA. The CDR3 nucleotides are TGTGCCAGCAGCTTTACCGGGACAAAAGGAAACACCATATATTTT. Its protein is CASSFTGTKGNTIYF.

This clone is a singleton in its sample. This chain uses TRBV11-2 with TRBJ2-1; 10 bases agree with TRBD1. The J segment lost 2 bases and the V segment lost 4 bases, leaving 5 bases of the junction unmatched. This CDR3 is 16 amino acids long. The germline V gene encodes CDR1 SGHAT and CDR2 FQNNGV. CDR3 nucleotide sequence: TGTGCCAGCAGCTCACGACAGGGGGCCGCCTACAATGAGCAGTTCTTC. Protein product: CASSSRQGAAYNEQFF.

DNA of the CDR3: TGTGCCAGCTCACCGACAGGGGGGATGGACACCGGGGAGCTGTTTTTT. It is translated as CASSPTGGMDTGELFF. The chain has TRBV18 and TRBJ2-2, with 9 positions matching TRBD1. The CDR3 extends over 16 amino acids. The junction had 5 bases not matched to a gene; V was cut back by 3 bases and J by 3 bases. CDR1 and CDR2 (germline): KGHSH, LQKENI.

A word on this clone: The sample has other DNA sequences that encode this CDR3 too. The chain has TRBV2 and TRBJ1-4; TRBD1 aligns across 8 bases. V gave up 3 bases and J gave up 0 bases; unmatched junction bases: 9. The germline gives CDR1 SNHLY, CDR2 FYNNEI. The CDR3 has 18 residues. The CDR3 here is CASSDWSGGMSTNEKLFF. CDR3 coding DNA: TGTGCCAGCAGTGATTGGTCAGGGGGCATGTCAACTAATGAAAAACTGTTTTTT.

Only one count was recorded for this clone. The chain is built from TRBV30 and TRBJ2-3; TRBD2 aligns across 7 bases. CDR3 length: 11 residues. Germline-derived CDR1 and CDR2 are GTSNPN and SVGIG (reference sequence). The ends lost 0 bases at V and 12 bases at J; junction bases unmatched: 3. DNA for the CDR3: TGTGCCTGGAGTGTACGGGACTACCAGTATTTT. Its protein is CAWSVRDYQYF.

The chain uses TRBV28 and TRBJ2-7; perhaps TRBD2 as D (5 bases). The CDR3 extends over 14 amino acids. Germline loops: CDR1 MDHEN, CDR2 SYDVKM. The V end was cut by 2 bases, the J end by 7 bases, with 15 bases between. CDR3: CASSLERDTGEQYF. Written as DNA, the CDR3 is TGTGCCAGCAGTTTAGAACGGGATACGGGAGAGCAGTACTTC.

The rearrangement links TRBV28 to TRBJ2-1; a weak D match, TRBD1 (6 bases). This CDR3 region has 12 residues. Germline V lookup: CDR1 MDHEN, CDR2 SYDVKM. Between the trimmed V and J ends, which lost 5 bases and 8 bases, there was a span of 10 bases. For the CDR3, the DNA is TGTGCCAGCAGTGTTGAGGGGGATGAGCAGTTCTTC. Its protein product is CASSVEGDEQFF.

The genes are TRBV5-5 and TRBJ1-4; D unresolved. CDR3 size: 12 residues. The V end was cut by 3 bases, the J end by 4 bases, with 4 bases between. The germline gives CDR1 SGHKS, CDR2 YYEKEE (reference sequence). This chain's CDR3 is CASSYLNEKLFF. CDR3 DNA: TGTGCCAGCAGCTATCTTAATGAAAAACTGTTTTTT.